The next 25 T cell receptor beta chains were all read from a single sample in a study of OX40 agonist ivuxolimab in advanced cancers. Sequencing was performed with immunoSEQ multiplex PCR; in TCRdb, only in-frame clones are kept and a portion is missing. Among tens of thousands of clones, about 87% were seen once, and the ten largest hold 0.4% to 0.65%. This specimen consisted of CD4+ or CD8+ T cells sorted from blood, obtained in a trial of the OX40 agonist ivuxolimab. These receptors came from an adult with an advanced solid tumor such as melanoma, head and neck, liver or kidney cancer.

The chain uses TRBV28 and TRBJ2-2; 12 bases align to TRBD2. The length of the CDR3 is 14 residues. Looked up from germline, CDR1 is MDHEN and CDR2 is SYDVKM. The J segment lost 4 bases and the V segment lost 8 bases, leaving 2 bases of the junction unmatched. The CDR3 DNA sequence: TGTGCCAGCCTAGCGGGAGGGGTCACCGGGGAGCTGTTTTTT. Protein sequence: CASLAGGVTGELFF.

The CDR3 loop is CASSFGGVYEQYF. The CDR3 DNA reads as TGCGCCAGCAGCTTTGGCGGGGTCTACGAGCAGTACTTC. The gene calls are TRBV5-1 and TRBJ2-5; a weak D match, TRBD2 (6 bases). TRBJ2-7 matches the DNA end more closely, so the J call is doubtful. The CDR3 is made up of 13 amino acids. The germline V gene encodes CDR1 SGHRS and CDR2 YFSETQ.

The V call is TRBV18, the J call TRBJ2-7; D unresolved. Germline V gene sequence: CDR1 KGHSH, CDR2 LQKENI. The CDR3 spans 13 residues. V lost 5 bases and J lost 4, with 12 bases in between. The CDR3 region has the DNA TGTGCCAGCTCAGACCTCCCTGGATACGAGCAGTACTTC. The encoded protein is CASSDLPGYEQYF.

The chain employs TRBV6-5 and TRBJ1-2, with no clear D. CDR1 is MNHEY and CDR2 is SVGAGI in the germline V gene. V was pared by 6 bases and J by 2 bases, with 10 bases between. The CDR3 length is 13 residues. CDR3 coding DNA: TGTGCCAGCAGGCCTGGAGGAAACTATGGCTACACCTTC. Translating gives CASRPGGNYGYTF.

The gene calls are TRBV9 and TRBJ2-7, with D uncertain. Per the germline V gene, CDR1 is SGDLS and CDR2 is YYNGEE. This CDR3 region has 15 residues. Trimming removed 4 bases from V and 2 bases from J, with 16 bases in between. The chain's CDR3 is CASSLAGSNTYEQYF. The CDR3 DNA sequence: TGTGCCAGCAGCTTGGCCGGGTCAAATACCTACGAGCAGTACTTC.

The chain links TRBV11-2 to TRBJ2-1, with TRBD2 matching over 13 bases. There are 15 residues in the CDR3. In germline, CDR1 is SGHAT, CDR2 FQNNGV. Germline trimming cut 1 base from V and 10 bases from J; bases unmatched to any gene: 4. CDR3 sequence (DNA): TGTGCCAGCAGCTTAGGGAGGACTAGCGGGAGAGAGCAGTTCTTC. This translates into CASSLGRTSGREQFF.

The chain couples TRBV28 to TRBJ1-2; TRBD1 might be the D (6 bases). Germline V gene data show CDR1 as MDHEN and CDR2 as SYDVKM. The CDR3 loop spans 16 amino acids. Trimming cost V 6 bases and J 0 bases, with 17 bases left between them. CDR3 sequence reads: CASRDPGTLANYGYTF. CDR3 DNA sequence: TGTGCCAGCAGAGATCCCGGGACACTAGCTAACTATGGCTACACCTTC.

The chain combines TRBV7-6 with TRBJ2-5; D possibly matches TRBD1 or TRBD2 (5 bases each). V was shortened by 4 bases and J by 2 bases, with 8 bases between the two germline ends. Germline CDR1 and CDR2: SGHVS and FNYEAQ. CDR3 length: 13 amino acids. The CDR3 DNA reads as TGTGCCAGCAGCTCGGGACCTCAAGAGACCCAGTACTTC. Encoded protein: CASSSGPQETQYF.

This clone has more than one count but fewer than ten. The CDR3 nucleotides read TGTGCCAGCAGCGTCCGGCGGGAGGAAAGCGGGGAGCTGTTTTTT. Translated, it gives CASSVRREESGELFF. The V call is TRBV11-3, the J call TRBJ2-2; TRBD2 agrees at 8 bases. The CDR3 sequence is 15 residues long. Germline-derived CDR1 and CDR2 are SGHNT and YENEEA. V lost 5 bases, J lost 7 bases, and 9 bases stayed unmatched.

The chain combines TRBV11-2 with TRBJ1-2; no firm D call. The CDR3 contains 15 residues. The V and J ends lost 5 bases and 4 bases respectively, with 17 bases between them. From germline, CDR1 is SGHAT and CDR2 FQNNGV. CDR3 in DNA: TGTGCCAGCAGCCCGGTTGGTGGATATTCCTATGGCTACACCTTC. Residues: CASSPVGGYSYGYTF.

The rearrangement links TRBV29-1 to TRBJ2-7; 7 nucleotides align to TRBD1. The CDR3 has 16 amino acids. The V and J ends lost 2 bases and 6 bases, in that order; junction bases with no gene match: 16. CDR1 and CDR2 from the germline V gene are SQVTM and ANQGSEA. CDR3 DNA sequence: TGCAGCGTTGAAAAACATAACCGGGACAGATCAACCGAGCAGTACTTC. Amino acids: CSVEKHNRDRSTEQYF.

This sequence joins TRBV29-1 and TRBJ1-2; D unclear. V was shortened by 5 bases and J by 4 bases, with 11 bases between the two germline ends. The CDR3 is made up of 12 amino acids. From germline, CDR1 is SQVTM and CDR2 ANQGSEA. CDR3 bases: TGCAGCGTTCTCACGGCCTCCTATGGCTACACCTTC. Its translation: CSVLTASYGYTF.

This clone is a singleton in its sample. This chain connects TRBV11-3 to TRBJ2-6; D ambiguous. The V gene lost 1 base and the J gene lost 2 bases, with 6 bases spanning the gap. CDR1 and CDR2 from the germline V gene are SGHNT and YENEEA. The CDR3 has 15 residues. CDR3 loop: CASSLALAGANVLTF. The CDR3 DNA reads TGTGCCAGCAGCTTAGCCCTGGCTGGGGCCAACGTCCTGACTTTC.

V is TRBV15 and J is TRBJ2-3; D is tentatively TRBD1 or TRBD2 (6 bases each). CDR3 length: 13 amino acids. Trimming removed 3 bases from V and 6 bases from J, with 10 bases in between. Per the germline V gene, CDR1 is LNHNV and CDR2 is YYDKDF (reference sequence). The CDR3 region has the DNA TGTGCCACCAGCAGTCTAGGGGGGGATACGCAGTATTTT. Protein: CATSSLGGDTQYF.

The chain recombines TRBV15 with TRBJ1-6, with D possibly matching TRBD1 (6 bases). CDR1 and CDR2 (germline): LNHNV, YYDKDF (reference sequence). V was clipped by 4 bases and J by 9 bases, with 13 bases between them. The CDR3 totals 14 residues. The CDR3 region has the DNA TGTGCCACCAGCACACAGGGTGTTGGTTCACCCCTCCACTTT. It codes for CATSTQGVGSPLHF. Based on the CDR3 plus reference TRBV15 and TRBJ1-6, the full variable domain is DAMVIQNPRYQVTQFGKPVTLSCSQTLNHNVMYWYQQKSSQAPKLLFHYYDKDFNNEADTPDNFQSRRPNTSFCFLDIRSPGLGDTAMYLCATSTQGVGSPLHFGNGTRLTVT.

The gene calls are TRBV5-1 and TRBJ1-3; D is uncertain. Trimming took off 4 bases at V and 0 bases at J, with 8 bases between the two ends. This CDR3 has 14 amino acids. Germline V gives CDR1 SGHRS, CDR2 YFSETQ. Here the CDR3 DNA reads TGCGCCAGCAGCCCGGCCCTCTCTGGAAACACCATATATTTT. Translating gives CASSPALSGNTIYF.

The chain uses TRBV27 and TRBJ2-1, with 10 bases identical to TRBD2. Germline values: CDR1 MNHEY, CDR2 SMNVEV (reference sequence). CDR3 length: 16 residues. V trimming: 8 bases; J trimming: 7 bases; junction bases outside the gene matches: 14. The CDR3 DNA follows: TGTGCCAGCTCCCCTCGCGCACTAGCGGGACGGAATGAGCAGTTCTTC. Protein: CASSPRALAGRNEQFF.

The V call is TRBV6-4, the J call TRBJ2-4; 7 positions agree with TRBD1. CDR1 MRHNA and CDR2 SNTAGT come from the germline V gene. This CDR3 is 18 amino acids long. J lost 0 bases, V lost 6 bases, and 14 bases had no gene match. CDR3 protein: CASRHRDRVLLAKNIQYF. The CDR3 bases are TGTGCCAGCAGACACCGGGACAGAGTACTACTAGCCAAAAACATTCAGTACTTC.

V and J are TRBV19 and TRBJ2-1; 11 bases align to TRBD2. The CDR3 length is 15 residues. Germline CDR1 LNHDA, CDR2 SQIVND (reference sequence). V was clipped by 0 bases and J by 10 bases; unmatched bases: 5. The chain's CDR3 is CASSIERGTSGEQFF. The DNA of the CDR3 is TGTGCCAGTAGTATAGAACGGGGGACTAGCGGAGAGCAGTTCTTC.

CDR3 protein: CASSQAGTGQETQYF. In DNA form, the CDR3 reads TGCGCCAGCAGCCAAGCGGGGACAGGGCAAGAGACCCAGTACTTC. The gene calls are TRBV4-1 and TRBJ2-5, with 9 bases that match TRBD1. The V and J ends lost 1 base and 2 bases, in that order; junction bases with no gene match: 2. The CDR3 runs 15 residues. Germline V gene sequence: CDR1 MGHRA, CDR2 YSYEKL.

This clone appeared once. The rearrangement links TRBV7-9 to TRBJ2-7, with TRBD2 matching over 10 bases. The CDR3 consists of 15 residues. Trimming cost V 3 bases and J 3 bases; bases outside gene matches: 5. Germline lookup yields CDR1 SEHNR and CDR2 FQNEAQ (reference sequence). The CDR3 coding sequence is TGTGCCAGCAGCTTCGTGGGACTAGCGAACTACGAGCAGTACTTC. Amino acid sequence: CASSFVGLANYEQYF.

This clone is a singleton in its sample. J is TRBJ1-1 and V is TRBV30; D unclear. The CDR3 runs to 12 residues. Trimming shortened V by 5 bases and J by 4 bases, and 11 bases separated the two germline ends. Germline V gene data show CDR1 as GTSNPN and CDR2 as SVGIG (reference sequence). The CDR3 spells CAWGLQATEAFF. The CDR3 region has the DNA TGTGCCTGGGGCCTACAAGCCACTGAAGCTTTCTTT.

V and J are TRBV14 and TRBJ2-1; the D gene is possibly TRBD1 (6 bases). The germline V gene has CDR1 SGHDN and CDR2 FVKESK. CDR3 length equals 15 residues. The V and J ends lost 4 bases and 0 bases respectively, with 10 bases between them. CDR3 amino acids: CASSPTGYSYNEQFF. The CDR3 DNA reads TGTGCCAGCAGCCCGACAGGTTACTCCTACAATGAGCAGTTCTTC.

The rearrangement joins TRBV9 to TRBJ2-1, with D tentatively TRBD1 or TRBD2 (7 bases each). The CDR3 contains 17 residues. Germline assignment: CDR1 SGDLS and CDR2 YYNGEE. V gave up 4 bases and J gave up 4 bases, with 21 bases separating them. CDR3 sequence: CASSPLGGGSLYNEQFF. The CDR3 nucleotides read TGTGCCAGCAGCCCCCTAGGGGGCGGGAGTCTTTACAATGAGCAGTTCTTC.

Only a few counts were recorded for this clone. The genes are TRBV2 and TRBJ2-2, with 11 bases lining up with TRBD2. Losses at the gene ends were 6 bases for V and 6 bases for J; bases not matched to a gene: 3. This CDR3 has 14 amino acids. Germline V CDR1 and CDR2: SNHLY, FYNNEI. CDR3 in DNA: TGTGCCAGCAGGTCTAGCGGGAGGTCCGGGGAGCTGTTTTTT. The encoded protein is CASRSSGRSGELFF.